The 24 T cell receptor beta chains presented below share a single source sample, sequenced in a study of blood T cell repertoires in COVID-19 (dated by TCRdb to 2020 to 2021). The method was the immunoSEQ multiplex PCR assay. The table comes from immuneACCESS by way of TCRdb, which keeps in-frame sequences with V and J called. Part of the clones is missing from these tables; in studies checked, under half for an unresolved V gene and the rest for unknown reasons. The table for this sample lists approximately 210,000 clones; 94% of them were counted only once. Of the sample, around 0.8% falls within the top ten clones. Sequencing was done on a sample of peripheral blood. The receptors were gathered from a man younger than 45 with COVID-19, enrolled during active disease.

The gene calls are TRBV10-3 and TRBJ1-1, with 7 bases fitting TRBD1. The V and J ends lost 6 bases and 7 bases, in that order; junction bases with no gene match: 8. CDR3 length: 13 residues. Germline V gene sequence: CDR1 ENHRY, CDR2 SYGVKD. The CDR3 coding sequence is TGTGCCATCAGGTCTACAGGGGCGATTGAAGCTTTCTTT. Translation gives CAIRSTGAIEAFF.

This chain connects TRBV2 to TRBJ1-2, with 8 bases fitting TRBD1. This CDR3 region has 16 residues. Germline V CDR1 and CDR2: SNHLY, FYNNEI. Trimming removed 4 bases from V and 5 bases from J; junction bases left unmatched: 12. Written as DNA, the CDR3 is TGTGCCAGCAGTGGAGGCATCGGGACAGGTGATTATGGCTACACCTTC. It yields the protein CASSGGIGTGDYGYTF.

As DNA, the CDR3 is TGCGCCAGCAGCTTGAACCGCGGGGGCACTGAAGCTTTCTTT. This translates into CASSLNRGGTEAFF. The chain employs TRBV5-1 and TRBJ1-1; the D gene is possibly TRBD1 (5 bases). V lost 1 base, J lost 4 bases, and 11 bases lay in between. Germline V gives CDR1 SGHRS, CDR2 YFSETQ. The CDR3 contains 14 residues.

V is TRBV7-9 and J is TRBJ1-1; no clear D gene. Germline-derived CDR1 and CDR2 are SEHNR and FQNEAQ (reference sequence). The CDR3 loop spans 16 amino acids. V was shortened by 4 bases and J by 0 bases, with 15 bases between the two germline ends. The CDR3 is CASSSQPSQMNTEAFF. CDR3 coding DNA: TGTGCCAGCAGCTCACAACCGTCCCAAATGAACACTGAAGCTTTCTTT.

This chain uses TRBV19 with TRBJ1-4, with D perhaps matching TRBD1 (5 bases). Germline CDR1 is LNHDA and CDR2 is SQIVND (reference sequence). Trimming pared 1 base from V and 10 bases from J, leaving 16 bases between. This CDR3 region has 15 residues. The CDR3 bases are TGTGCCAGTAGTATAGGGGGGAGGTTCGCCAGAAAACTGTTTTTT. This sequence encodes CASSIGGRFARKLFF.

This CDR3 reads CASSLVTLTAYEQYF. In DNA form, the CDR3 reads TGTGCCAGCAGCTTGGTTACCCTCACAGCCTACGAGCAGTACTTC. This sequence joins TRBV5-5 and TRBJ2-7; D is unclear. Germline CDR1 reads SGHKS; CDR2 reads YYEKEE (reference sequence). Trimming removed 0 bases from V and 2 bases from J, with 12 bases in between. The CDR3 sequence is 15 residues long.

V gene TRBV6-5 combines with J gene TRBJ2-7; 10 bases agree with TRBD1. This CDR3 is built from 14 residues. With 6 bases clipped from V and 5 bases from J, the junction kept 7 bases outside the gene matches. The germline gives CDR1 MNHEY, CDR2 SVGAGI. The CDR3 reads CASSQGQGLHEQYF. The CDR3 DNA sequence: TGTGCCAGCAGCCAGGGACAGGGGTTACACGAGCAGTACTTC.

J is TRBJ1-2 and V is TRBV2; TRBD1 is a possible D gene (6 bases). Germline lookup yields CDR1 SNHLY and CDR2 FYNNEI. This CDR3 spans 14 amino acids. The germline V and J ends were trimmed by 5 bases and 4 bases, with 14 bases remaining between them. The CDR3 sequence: CASSPRQEGYGYTF. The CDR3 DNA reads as TGTGCCAGCAGTCCACGACAGGAAGGCTATGGCTACACCTTC.

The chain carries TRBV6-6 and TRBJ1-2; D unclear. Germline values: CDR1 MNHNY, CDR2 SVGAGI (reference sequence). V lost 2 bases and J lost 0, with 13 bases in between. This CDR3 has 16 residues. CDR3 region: CASSYSLSESNYGYTF. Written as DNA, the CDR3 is TGTGCCAGCAGTTACAGTTTGTCGGAGTCTAACTATGGCTACACCTTC.

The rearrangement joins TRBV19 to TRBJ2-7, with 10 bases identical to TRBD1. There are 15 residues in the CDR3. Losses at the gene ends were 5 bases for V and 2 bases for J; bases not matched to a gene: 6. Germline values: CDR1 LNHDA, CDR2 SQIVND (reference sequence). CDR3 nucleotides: TGTGCCAGTAGTGTTCTCGGGACAGGGGCCTACGAGCAGTACTTC. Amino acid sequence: CASSVLGTGAYEQYF.

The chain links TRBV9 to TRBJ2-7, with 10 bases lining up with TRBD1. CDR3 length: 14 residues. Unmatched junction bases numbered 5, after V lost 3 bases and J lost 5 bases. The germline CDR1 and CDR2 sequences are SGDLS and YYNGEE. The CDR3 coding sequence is TGTGCCAGCAGCGAATGGGACAGGGGCCACGAGCAGTACTTC. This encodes CASSEWDRGHEQYF.

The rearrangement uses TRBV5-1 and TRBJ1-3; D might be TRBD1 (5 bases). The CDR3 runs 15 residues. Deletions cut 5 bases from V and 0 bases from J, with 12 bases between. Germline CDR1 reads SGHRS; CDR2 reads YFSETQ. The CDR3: CASSRGTDSGNTIYF. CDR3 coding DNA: TGCGCCAGCAGTCGCGGGACGGACTCTGGAAACACCATATATTTT.

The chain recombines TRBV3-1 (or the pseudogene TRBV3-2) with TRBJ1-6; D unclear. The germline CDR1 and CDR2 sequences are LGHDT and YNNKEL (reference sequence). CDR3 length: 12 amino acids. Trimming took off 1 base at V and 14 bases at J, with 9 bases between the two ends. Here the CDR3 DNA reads TGTGCCAGCAGCCAAGGCGGGTTCTCCCTCCACTTT. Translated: CASSQGGFSLHF.

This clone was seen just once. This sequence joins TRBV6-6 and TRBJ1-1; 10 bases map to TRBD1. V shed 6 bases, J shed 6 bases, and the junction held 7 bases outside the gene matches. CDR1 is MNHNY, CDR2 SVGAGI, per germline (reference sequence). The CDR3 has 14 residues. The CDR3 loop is CASRSGTGAAEAFF. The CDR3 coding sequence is TGTGCCAGCAGATCCGGGACAGGGGCGGCTGAAGCTTTCTTT.

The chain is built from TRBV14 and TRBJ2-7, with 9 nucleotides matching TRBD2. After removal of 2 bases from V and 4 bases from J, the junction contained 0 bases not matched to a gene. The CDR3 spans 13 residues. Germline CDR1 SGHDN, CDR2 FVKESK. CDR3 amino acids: CASSQLAGYEQYF. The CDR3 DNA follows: TGTGCCAGCAGCCAACTAGCGGGGTACGAGCAGTACTTC. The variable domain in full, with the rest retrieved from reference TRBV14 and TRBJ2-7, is EAGVTQFPSHSVIEKGQTVTLRCDPISGHDNLYWYRRVMGKEIKFLLHFVKESKQDESGMPNNRFLAERTGGTYSTLKVQPAELEDSGVYFCASSQLAGYEQYFGPGTRLTVT.

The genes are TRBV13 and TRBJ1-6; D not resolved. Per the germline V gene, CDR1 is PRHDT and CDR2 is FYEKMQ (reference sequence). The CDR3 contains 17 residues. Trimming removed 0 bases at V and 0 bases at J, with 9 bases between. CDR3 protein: CASSLGLAISYNSPLHF. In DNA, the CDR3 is TGTGCCAGCAGCTTAGGCCTGGCAATCTCCTATAATTCACCCCTCCACTTT.

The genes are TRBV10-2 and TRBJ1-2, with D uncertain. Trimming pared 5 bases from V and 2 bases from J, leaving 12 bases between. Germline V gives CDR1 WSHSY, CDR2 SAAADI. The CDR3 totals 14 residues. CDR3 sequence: CASSTGRENYGYTF. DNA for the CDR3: TGCGCCAGCAGTACCGGACGGGAGAACTATGGCTACACCTTC.

CDR3 sequence (DNA): TGTGCCAGCAGCCCGGGGGGCAATCAGCCCCAGCATTTT. As protein: CASSPGGNQPQHF. The rearrangement links TRBV27 to TRBJ1-5, with D perhaps TRBD1 (5 bases). Germline values: CDR1 MNHEY, CDR2 SMNVEV (reference sequence). This CDR3 is 13 amino acids long. The V end was cut by 6 bases, the J end by 2 bases, with 8 bases between.

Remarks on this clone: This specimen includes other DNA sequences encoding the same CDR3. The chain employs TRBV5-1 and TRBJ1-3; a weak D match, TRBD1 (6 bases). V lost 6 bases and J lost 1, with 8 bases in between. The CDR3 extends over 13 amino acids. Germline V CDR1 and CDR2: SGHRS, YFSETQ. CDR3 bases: TGCGCCAGCACGGACAGTTCTGGAAACACCATATATTTT. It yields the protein CASTDSSGNTIYF. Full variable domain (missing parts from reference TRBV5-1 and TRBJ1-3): KAGVTQTPRYLIKTRGQQVTLSCSPISGHRSVSWYQQTPGQGLQFLFEYFSETQRNKGNFPGRFSGRQFSNSRSEMNVSTLELGDSALYLCASTDSSGNTIYFGEGSWLTVV.

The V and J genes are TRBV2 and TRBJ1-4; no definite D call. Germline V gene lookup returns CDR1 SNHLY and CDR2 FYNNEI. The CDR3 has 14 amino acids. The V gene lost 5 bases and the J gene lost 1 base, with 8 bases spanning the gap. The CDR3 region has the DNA TGTGCCAGCAGTCCTTCCTTAACTAATGAAAAACTGTTTTTT. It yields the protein CASSPSLTNEKLFF.

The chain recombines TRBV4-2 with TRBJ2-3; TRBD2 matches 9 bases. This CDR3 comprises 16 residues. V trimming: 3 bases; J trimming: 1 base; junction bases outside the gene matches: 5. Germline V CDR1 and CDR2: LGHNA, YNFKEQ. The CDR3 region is CASSQWIAGGTDTQYF. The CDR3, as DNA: TGTGCCAGCAGCCAGTGGATAGCGGGGGGCACAGATACGCAGTATTTT.

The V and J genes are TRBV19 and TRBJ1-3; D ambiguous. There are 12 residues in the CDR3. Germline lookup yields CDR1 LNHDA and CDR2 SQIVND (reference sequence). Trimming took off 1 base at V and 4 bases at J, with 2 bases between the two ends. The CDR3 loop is CASSIAGNTIYF. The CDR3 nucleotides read TGTGCCAGTAGTATAGCAGGAAACACCATATATTTT.

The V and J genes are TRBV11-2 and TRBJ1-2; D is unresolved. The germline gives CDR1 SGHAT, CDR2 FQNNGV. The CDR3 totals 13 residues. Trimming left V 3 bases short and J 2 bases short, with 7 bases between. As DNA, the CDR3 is TGTGCCAGCAGCTTTAACGAGAACTATGGCTACACCTTC. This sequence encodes CASSFNENYGYTF.

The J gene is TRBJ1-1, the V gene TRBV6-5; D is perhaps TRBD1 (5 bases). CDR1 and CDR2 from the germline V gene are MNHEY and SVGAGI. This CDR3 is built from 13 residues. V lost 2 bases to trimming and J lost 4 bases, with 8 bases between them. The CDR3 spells CASSYTGGTEAFF. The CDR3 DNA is TGTGCCAGCAGTTACACGGGGGGCACTGAAGCTTTCTTT.